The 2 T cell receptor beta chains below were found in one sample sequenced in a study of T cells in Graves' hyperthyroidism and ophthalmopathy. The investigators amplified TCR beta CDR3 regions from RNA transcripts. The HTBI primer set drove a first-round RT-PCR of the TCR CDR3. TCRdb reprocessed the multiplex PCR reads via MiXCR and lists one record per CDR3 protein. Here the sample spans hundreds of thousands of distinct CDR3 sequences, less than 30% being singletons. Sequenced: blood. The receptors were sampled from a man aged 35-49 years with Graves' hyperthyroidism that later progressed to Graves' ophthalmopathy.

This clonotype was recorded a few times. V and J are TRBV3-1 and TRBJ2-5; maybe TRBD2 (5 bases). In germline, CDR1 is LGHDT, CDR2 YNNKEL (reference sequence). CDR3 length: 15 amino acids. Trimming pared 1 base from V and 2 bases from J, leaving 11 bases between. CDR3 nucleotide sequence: TGTGCCAGCAGCCAAGCAAATCAGCGGCAAGAGACCCAGTACTTC. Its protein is CASSQANQRQETQYF.

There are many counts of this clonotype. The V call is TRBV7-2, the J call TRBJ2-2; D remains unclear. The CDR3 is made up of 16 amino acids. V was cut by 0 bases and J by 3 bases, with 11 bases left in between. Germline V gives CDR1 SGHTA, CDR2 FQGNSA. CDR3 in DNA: TGTGCCAGCAGCTTAGCTCTCCACCGCGACACCGGGGAGCTGTTTTTT. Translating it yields CASSLALHRDTGELFF.